This TCR beta chain emerged from a study of blood T cells in healthy people across ages. A second PCR, run for roughly 6 to 11 cycles, used a sample-barcoded 5' primer plus a J-beta primer mix. Tagging of each cDNA molecule was performed by a template-switch adaptor with 12 random nucleotides. One entry per CDR3 protein results from TCRdb running MiXCR on the 5' RACE reads. The sample has over a million distinct CDR3 sequences; 59% are singletons. This clonotype was counted once. The junction had 3 bases not matched to a gene; V was cut back by 2 bases and J by 4 bases. The CDR3 is 15 amino acids. The germline CDR1 and CDR2 sequences are PRHDT and FYEKMQ (reference sequence). Drawing of peripheral blood yielded 8.5 to 10 milliliters from each donor.

This clonotype was obtained from a man between 18 and 35 years old in good health. The V gene is TRBV13, the J gene TRBJ2-2, with 8 bases fitting TRBD2. The sequenced sample consisted of blood. The CDR3 is CASSLQRGSTGELFF. CDR3 bases: TGTGCCAGCAGCTTACAGCGGGGGAGCACCGGGGAGCTGTTTTTT.